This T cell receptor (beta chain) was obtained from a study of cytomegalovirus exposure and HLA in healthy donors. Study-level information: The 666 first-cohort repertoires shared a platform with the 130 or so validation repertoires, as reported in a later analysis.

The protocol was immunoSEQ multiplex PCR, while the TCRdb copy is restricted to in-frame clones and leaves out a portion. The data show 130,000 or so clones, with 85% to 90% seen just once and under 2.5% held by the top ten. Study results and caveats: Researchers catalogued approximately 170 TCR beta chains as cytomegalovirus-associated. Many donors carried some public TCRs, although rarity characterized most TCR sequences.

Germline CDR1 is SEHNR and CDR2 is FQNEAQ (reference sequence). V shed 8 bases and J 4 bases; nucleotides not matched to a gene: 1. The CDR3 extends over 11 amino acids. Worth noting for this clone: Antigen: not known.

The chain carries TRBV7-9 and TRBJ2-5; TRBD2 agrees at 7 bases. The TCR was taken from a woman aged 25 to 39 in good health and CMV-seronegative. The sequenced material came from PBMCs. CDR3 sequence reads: CASCGGETQYF. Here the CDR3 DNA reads TGTGCCAGCTGCGGGGGAGAGACCCAGTACTTC.